A selection of T cell receptor beta chains follows, all from one sample in a study of blood T cell repertoires in COVID-19. The assay was immunoSEQ multiplex PCR, and TCRdb's table has in-frame clones only and misses some. The sample records around 16,000 clones, approximately 80% being singletons. Material: peripheral blood. These receptors came from an elderly man with active COVID-19. CDR3s include the opening cysteine and the closing phenylalanine or tryptophan. The D gene is left open where the match is weak. Only part of the rows carry a size: once, few, many, or a class if the clone is expanded.

d_gene	v_gene	abundance	j_gene	CDR3aa	CDR3nt
-	TRBV7-9	-	TRBJ2-2	CASSFGGIGELFF	TGTGCCAGCAGCTTCGGGGGAATAGGGGAGCTGTTTTTT
TRBD1	TRBV5-6	-	TRBJ2-6	CASSLQTGPYSGANVLTF	TGTGCCAGCAGCTTACAGACAGGGCCTTACTCTGGGGCCAACGTCCTGACTTTC
TRBD1	TRBV18	-	TRBJ2-2	CASSGLGTGHLELFF	TGTGCCAGCTCGGGTTTGGGGACAGGCCATCTGGAGCTGTTTTTT
-	TRBV7-9	-	TRBJ2-7	CASSPFYEQYF	TGTGCCAGCAGCCCCTTCTACGAGCAGTACTTC
TRBD1	TRBV27	-	TRBJ1-1	CATKGTGILNTEAFF	TGTGCCACCAAAGGGACAGGGATACTGAACACTGAAGCTTTCTTT
TRBD2	TRBV6-5	-	TRBJ2-1	CASSPSGRAYNEQFF	TGTGCCAGCAGTCCCAGCGGGAGGGCCTACAATGAGCAGTTCTTC
TRBD1	TRBV3-1/TRBV3-2	-	TRBJ2-1	CASSRRDRVLFGQFF	TGTGCCAGCAGCCGCCGGGACAGGGTTCTGTTCGGGCAGTTCTTC
TRBD2	TRBV5-1	once	TRBJ2-7	CASSPGGKSGEQYF	TGCGCCAGCAGCCCGGGGGGGAAGTCGGGCGAGCAGTACTTC
TRBD1	TRBV5-1	-	TRBJ1-2	CASSLELQGNGYTF	TGCGCCAGCAGCTTGGAGTTACAGGGGAATGGCTACACCTTC
-	TRBV24-1	once	TRBJ2-1	CATSDLLTVDEQFF	TGTGCCACCAGTGATTTGTTGACAGTCGATGAGCAGTTCTTC
TRBD2	TRBV4-1	-	TRBJ2-1	CASRPQRETYNEQFF	TGCGCCAGCAGACCGCAGCGGGAGACCTACAATGAGCAGTTCTTC
-	TRBV6-1	-	TRBJ2-2	CASNEQTNTGELFF	TGTGCCAGCAATGAACAGACGAACACCGGGGAGCTGTTTTTT
TRBD2	TRBV5-1	-	TRBJ2-1	CASSLARTSWVLNEQFF	TGCGCCAGCAGCTTGGCCCGGACTAGCTGGGTTTTGAATGAGCAGTTCTTC
-	TRBV4-1	once	TRBJ2-1	CASSQGPGQYNEQFF	TGCGCCAGCAGCCAAGGTCCGGGTCAGTACAATGAGCAGTTCTTC
-	TRBV5-4	-	TRBJ2-3	CASSLGDYRTDTQYF	TGTGCCAGCAGCTTGGGTGACTACCGCACAGATACGCAGTATTTT
-	TRBV11-2	-	TRBJ2-7	CASSLYSYEQYF	TGTGCCAGCAGCCTCTATTCCTACGAGCAGTACTTC
-	TRBV28	few	TRBJ1-2	CASSFPYSGYGYTF	TGTGCCAGCAGTTTCCCCTACAGCGGGTATGGCTACACCTTC
TRBD2	TRBV9	-	TRBJ2-2	CASSVAGSGTNTGELFF	TGTGCCAGCAGCGTAGCAGGGAGCGGGACGAACACCGGGGAGCTGTTTTTT
TRBD2	TRBV12-5	-	TRBJ2-3	CASGGDYNTDTQYF	TGTGCTAGTGGTGGGGACTATAACACAGATACGCAGTATTTT
-	TRBV28	-	TRBJ1-2	CASGRGSQPAANYGYTF	TGTGCCAGCGGCAGAGGGAGCCAGCCTGCGGCTAACTATGGCTACACCTTC
-	TRBV19	-	TRBJ2-4	CASIGGHIQYF	TGTGCCAGTATCGGGGGGCACATTCAGTACTTC
-	TRBV3-1/TRBV3-2	-	TRBJ2-7	CASSPSDQAHEQYF	TGTGCCAGCAGCCCCTCCGACCAGGCCCACGAGCAGTACTTC
TRBD1	TRBV3-1/TRBV3-2	-	TRBJ2-7	CASSQGTGLLRYF	TGTGCCAGCAGCCAAGGGACAGGGTTGTTACGGTACTTC
-	TRBV30	-	TRBJ2-5	CAWSDTVQETQYF	TGTGCCTGGAGTGACACAGTCCAAGAGACCCAGTACTTC
-	TRBV2	-	TRBJ2-7	CASSETLYEQYF	TGTGCCAGCAGTGAGACTCTTTACGAGCAGTACTTC
-	TRBV27	-	TRBJ2-7	CASSQLVSGTGLYEQYF	TGTGCCAGCAGCCAACTGGTTTCCGGGACGGGACTCTACGAGCAGTACTTC
-	TRBV28	-	TRBJ2-6	CATTRGGANVLTF	TGTGCCACCACCCGGGGGGGGGCCAACGTCCTGACTTTC